This entry lists 29 T cell receptor beta chains sequenced from one sample in a study of shared clonotypes between healthy human individuals. Some clones are missing from TCRdb's copy, which holds only in-frame ones; the method was immunoSEQ multiplex PCR. The sample lists 850,000 to 1,100,000 clones, about 80% seen once, with roughly 0.83% in the top ten. Sequencing used memory CD4+ T cells from PBMCs. Subset of the sample: CD45RA-negative fraction. Source of these receptors: a young man in good health. Some clones in this sample may be carry-over from other donors' samples.

This clone came up many times. The CDR3 DNA reads as TGTGCCAGCATCCCGATAGGAAACACCATATATTTT. Its translation is CASIPIGNTIYF. The chain combines TRBV28 with TRBJ1-3; D is uncertain. Trimming pared 7 bases from V and 4 bases from J, leaving 8 bases between. CDR1 and CDR2 from the germline V gene are MDHEN and SYDVKM. This CDR3 has 12 residues.

V is TRBV30 and J is TRBJ2-3; D possibly uses TRBD1 or TRBD2 (5 bases each). The V end was cut by 5 bases, the J end by 0 bases, with 12 bases between. There are 14 residues in the CDR3. The germline V gene encodes CDR1 GTSNPN and CDR2 SVGIG (reference sequence). The chain's CDR3 is CAWGTGYSTDTQYF. The CDR3 bases are TGTGCCTGGGGGACGGGATATAGCACAGATACGCAGTATTTT.

The rearrangement joins TRBV7-2 to TRBJ2-5; D unclear. This CDR3 comprises 13 residues. CDR1 and CDR2 (germline): SGHTA, FQGNSA. With 4 bases removed from V and 5 bases from J, the gap between germline ends came to 11 bases. CDR3 sequence reads: CASSSAFRETQYF. The DNA of the CDR3 is TGTGCCAGCAGCTCCGCGTTCAGGGAGACCCAGTACTTC.

As concerns this clone: The same CDR3 is also encoded by other DNA sequences in this sample. The J gene is TRBJ2-1, the V gene TRBV11-3; 10 positions match TRBD2. Trimming cost V 1 base and J 2 bases; bases outside gene matches: 2. This CDR3 is built from 16 residues. Germline V gene lookup returns CDR1 SGHNT and CDR2 YENEEA. CDR3 amino acids: CASSLAGTSAYNEQFF. As DNA, the CDR3 is TGTGCCAGCAGCTTAGCCGGGACTAGCGCCTACAATGAGCAGTTCTTC.

This chain joins TRBV29-1 and TRBJ1-2; unclear D gene. There are 13 residues in the CDR3. V was shortened by 4 bases and J by 0 bases, with 9 bases between the two germline ends. The germline V gene encodes CDR1 SQVTM and CDR2 ANQGSEA. The CDR3 is CSVVSPTNYGYTF. The CDR3 DNA follows: TGCAGCGTTGTAAGCCCTACTAACTATGGCTACACCTTC.

The rearrangement uses TRBV29-1 and TRBJ2-4, with D hard to call. The germline V gene encodes CDR1 SQVTM and CDR2 ANQGSEA. With 4 bases removed from V and 0 bases from J, the gap between germline ends came to 13 bases. The CDR3 sequence is 15 residues long. The CDR3, as DNA: TGCAGCGTTGCCTATGGCAACCTAGCCAAAAACATTCAGTACTTC. This translates into CSVAYGNLAKNIQYF.

Only a few counts were recorded for this clone. This sequence joins TRBV29-1 and TRBJ2-5, with D tentatively TRBD2 (6 bases). Germline CDR1 is SQVTM and CDR2 is ANQGSEA. The V gene lost 6 bases and the J gene lost 5 bases, with 13 bases spanning the gap. This CDR3 is 12 amino acids long. CDR3 residues: CSVGRPGETQYF. Written as DNA, the CDR3 is TGCAGCGTGGGGAGGCCTGGGGAGACCCAGTACTTC.

The chain links TRBV7-3 to TRBJ2-1; perhaps TRBD2 as D (6 bases). V lost 5 bases and J 7 bases, leaving 12 bases between the germline ends. Germline loops: CDR1 SGHTA, CDR2 FQGTGA. The CDR3 consists of 13 residues. The CDR3, as DNA: TGTGCCAGCAGCCCTGTGGCGGGGAATGAGCAGTTCTTC. Residues: CASSPVAGNEQFF.

V and J are TRBV5-4 and TRBJ2-3; possible D gene TRBD2, 6 bases. This CDR3 is 14 amino acids long. Between the trimmed V and J ends, which lost 3 bases and 1 base, there was a span of 9 bases. Looked up from germline, CDR1 is SGHNT and CDR2 is YYREEE (reference sequence). CDR3 sequence (DNA): TGTGCCAGCAGCTCACGGGAGCGCACAGATACGCAGTATTTT. Protein sequence: CASSSRERTDTQYF.

In regard to this clone: A much larger clone sits a single nucleotide away, making a read error possible. The V and J genes are TRBV9 and TRBJ2-7, with 9 bases aligning to TRBD2. CDR3 size: 14 residues. Looked up from germline, CDR1 is SGDLS and CDR2 is YYNGEE. V gave up 0 bases and J gave up 7 bases; unmatched junction bases: 5. CDR3 sequence: CASSVGSGSEEQYF. The CDR3 coding sequence is TGTGCCAGCAGCGTAGGTAGCGGGAGCGAAGAGCAGTACTTC.

J is TRBJ2-1 and V is TRBV10-1; 9 positions agree with TRBD2. CDR1 and CDR2 from the germline V gene are WNHNN and SYGVQD (reference sequence). J gave up 5 bases and V 10 bases, and 9 bases lay outside the gene matches. The length of the CDR3 is 14 residues. CDR3 region: CAIFLAGVNNEQFF. CDR3 DNA sequence: TGCGCCATTTTCTTAGCGGGAGTCAACAATGAGCAGTTCTTC.

As for this clone: The sample carries other DNA sequences with the same CDR3. This chain uses TRBV28 with TRBJ1-2, with D unclear. CDR3 length equals 13 residues. CDR1 is MDHEN, CDR2 SYDVKM, per germline. V lost 1 base to trimming and J lost 8 bases, with 11 bases between them. CDR3 nucleotides: TGTGCCAGCAGTTTATCCGGAAGGGTGGGCTACACCTTC. It codes for CASSLSGRVGYTF.

This clone was seen a few times. The chain couples TRBV4-1 to TRBJ2-7, with TRBD2 as a possible D gene (5 bases). V shed 1 base and J shed 0 bases, with 13 bases lying between them. CDR1 and CDR2 (germline): MGHRA, YSYEKL. CDR3 length: 16 amino acids. The CDR3 sequence is CASSQAFTRSSYEQYF. CDR3 DNA sequence: TGCGCCAGCAGCCAAGCCTTCACTAGGAGCTCCTACGAGCAGTACTTC.

This clone has only one observation. This chain links TRBV6-5 with TRBJ2-7; TRBD1 is a possible D gene (5 bases). This CDR3 spans 11 amino acids. The germline gives CDR1 MNHEY, CDR2 SVGAGI. Trimming pared 2 bases from V and 10 bases from J, leaving 9 bases between. The CDR3 here is CASSYIGVQYF. The CDR3 DNA reads TGTGCCAGCAGTTACATAGGGGTACAGTACTTC.

The chain couples TRBV7-3 to TRBJ2-5; D gene uncertain. The V and J ends lost 5 bases and 5 bases respectively, with 12 bases between them. Germline V CDR1 and CDR2: SGHTA, FQGTGA. This CDR3 is built from 13 residues. The CDR3 loop reads CASSQLVGETQYF. The CDR3, as DNA: TGTGCCAGCAGCCAATTGGTTGGCGAGACCCAGTACTTC. The variable domain in full, with the rest retrieved from reference TRBV7-3 and TRBJ2-5, is GAGVSQTPSNKVTEKGKYVELRCDPISGHTALYWYRQSLGQGPEFLIYFQGTGAADDSGLPNDRFFAVRPEGSVSTLKIQRTERGDSAVYLCASSQLVGETQYFGPGTRLLVL.

The V call is TRBV7-9, the J call TRBJ2-7; D uncertain. The germline V and J ends were trimmed by 0 bases and 0 bases, with 9 bases remaining between them. CDR3 length equals 15 residues. Germline lookup yields CDR1 SEHNR and CDR2 FQNEAQ (reference sequence). In nucleotides, the CDR3 is TGTGCCAGCAGCTTAGCCGGGCTGGGCTCCTACGAGCAGTACTTC. Its protein product is CASSLAGLGSYEQYF.

J is TRBJ2-5 and V is TRBV19, with D possibly TRBD2 on 7 matching bases. Germline values: CDR1 LNHDA, CDR2 SQIVND (reference sequence). The CDR3 is 15 residues long. V was pared by 5 bases and J by 1 base, with 14 bases between. Written as DNA, the CDR3 is TGTGCCAGTAGTCGTTTTCGGGGGGCCCAAGAGACCCAGTACTTC. Residues: CASSRFRGAQETQYF.

The chain couples TRBV5-4 to TRBJ2-7, with 7 bases lining up with TRBD2. The CDR3 is 16 amino acids. V dropped 4 bases and J dropped 0; count of bases not matched to a gene: 10. Germline CDR1 and CDR2: SGHNT and YYREEE (reference sequence). For the CDR3, the DNA is TGTGCCAGCAGCCCTTCCGCGGGAGCGAACTCCTACGAGCAGTACTTC. This codes for CASSPSAGANSYEQYF.

This clone was recorded once. The chain uses TRBV7-9 and TRBJ1-2, with D hard to call. Between the trimmed V and J ends, which lost 5 bases and 3 bases, there was a span of 19 bases. This CDR3 comprises 16 residues. Germline V gene data show CDR1 as SEHNR and CDR2 as FQNEAQ (reference sequence). The CDR3 DNA reads TGTGCCAGCAGCCCAAGGGTGATAGACCTTTACTATGGCTACACCTTC. Its translation: CASSPRVIDLYYGYTF.

This clone appeared once. DNA for the CDR3: TGTGCCGCATCACGACTAGGCTCGCAGTTCTTC. Translation: CAASRLGSQFF. The rearrangement links TRBV2 to TRBJ2-1; perhaps TRBD2 as D (6 bases). CDR1 and CDR2 from the germline V gene are SNHLY and FYNNEI. The germline V and J ends were trimmed by 11 bases and 12 bases, with 17 bases remaining between them. The CDR3 extends over 11 amino acids.

This rearrangement joins TRBV19 to TRBJ1-5; D may be TRBD1 (6 bases). Germline CDR1 LNHDA, CDR2 SQIVND (reference sequence). Trimming removed 6 bases from V and 7 bases from J, with 19 bases in between. The CDR3 runs to 15 residues. The CDR3 DNA reads TGTGCCAGTAGCCCAAACACAGGGAGAAGACAGCCCCAGCATTTT. This encodes CASSPNTGRRQPQHF.

This sequence joins TRBV4-2 and TRBJ2-7; TRBD1 is a possible D gene (7 bases). Germline loops: CDR1 LGHNA, CDR2 YNFKEQ. The V and J ends lost 1 base and 6 bases respectively, with 10 bases between them. The CDR3 is made up of 13 amino acids. The CDR3 here is CASSQGRGPEQYF. The CDR3, as DNA: TGTGCCAGCAGCCAAGGGAGGGGGCCCGAGCAGTACTTC.

V usage is TRBV10-3 and J usage is TRBJ1-1, with TRBD1 as a possible D gene (6 bases). There are 13 residues in the CDR3. V was shortened by 11 bases and J by 2 bases, with 15 bases between the two germline ends. Germline values: CDR1 ENHRY, CDR2 SYGVKD. DNA of the CDR3: TGTGCCGTCAAAGCAGGGGTTAACACTGAAGCTTTCTTT. Translation gives CAVKAGVNTEAFF.

The rearrangement uses TRBV7-9 and TRBJ1-4, with 7 bases fitting TRBD1. The CDR3 sequence is 13 residues long. V dropped 8 bases and J dropped 5; count of bases not matched to a gene: 5. Germline V gene data show CDR1 as SEHNR and CDR2 as FQNEAQ (reference sequence). The CDR3, as DNA: TGTGCCAGCGGACAGGATTTCAATGAAAAACTGTTTTTT. Protein product: CASGQDFNEKLFF.

The genes are TRBV6-1 and TRBJ1-1, with no clear D. The germline CDR1 and CDR2 sequences are MNHNS and SASEGT. The CDR3 is 10 residues long. Trimming pared 6 bases from V and 11 bases from J, leaving 10 bases between. CDR3 in DNA: TGTGCCAGCAGAAACCTGGACGCTTTCTTT. Amino acids: CASRNLDAFF.

The chain uses TRBV5-1 and TRBJ2-7; TRBD2 matches at 8 bases. J lost 2 bases, V lost 1 base, and 5 bases had no gene match. Germline-derived CDR1 and CDR2 are SGHRS and YFSETQ. The CDR3 covers 15 residues. The chain's CDR3 is CASSLSGGRTYEQYF. CDR3 DNA: TGCGCCAGCAGCTTGTCCGGCGGGAGGACCTACGAGCAGTACTTC.

The chain employs TRBV7-7 and TRBJ2-3; D is uncertain. The germline V gene has CDR1 SSHAT and CDR2 FNYEAQ (reference sequence). V was pared by 1 base and J by 2 bases, with 13 bases between. CDR3 length: 16 amino acids. The CDR3 sequence is CASSLGFGGFTDTQYF. DNA for the CDR3: TGTGCCAGCAGCTTAGGGTTTGGCGGCTTCACAGATACGCAGTATTTT.

The J gene is TRBJ2-7, the V gene TRBV6-1, with TRBD1 matching 8 bases. Trimming cost V 7 bases and J 3 bases; bases outside gene matches: 8. The CDR3 consists of 14 residues. CDR1 is MNHNS and CDR2 is SASEGT in the germline V gene. The CDR3 DNA reads TGTGCCAGCAACAAGGACAGGGAATACTACGAGCAGTACTTC. Translation: CASNKDREYYEQYF.

This clone was seen just once. This CDR3 is also generated by other DNA sequences in the sample. The V and J genes are TRBV19 and TRBJ2-7; D may be TRBD1 (5 bases). Germline CDR1 and CDR2: LNHDA and SQIVND (reference sequence). Trimming removed 2 bases at V and 0 bases at J, with 5 bases between. The CDR3 consists of 13 residues. The CDR3 protein is CASSIQGSYEQYF. The CDR3 DNA follows: TGTGCCAGTAGTATACAGGGCTCCTACGAGCAGTACTTC.